Each of the 5 T cell receptor beta chains below was sequenced from the same sample in a study of cytomegalovirus exposure and HLA in healthy donors. PCR primers comprised 60 Vbeta and 13 Jbeta primers. The repertoire was sequenced with immunoSEQ multiplex PCR; TCRdb's copy has only in-frame clones and lacks some. The sample gives hundreds of thousands of clones, about 87% of which show up once; more than 2% is in the top ten. The sequencing input was PBMCs. The receptor source for this set is a young woman in good health and CMV-seronegative.

With regard to this clone: At one end the junction does not follow the germline gene, possibly because of a read error. The chain employs TRBV6-1 and TRBJ1-2; unclear D gene. This CDR3 comprises 13 residues. The germline gives CDR1 MNHNS, CDR2 SASEGT. CDR3 loop: CASTHAPNYGYTF. The CDR3 DNA follows: TGTGCCAGCACCCATGCGCCTAATTATGGCTACACCTTC.

The table lists this clone with a count of one. The genes are TRBV5-1 and TRBJ1-1, with 9 nucleotides matching TRBD1. The CDR3 extends over 13 amino acids. V trimming: 3 bases; J trimming: 11 bases; junction bases outside the gene matches: 8. The germline CDR1 and CDR2 sequences are SGHRS and YFSETQ. The CDR3 DNA reads as TGCGCCAGCAGCTCTTGGACAGGGGATGTTGCTTTCTTT. The encoded protein is CASSSWTGDVAFF.

The rearrangement links TRBV5-1 to TRBJ1-5; TRBD1 is a possible D gene (5 bases). This CDR3 spans 16 amino acids. V was trimmed by 0 bases and J by 0 bases, leaving 10 bases between them. Germline V gives CDR1 SGHRS, CDR2 YFSETQ. The CDR3 nucleotides read TGCGCCAGCAGCTTGGGCGGGGGTAATAGCAATCAGCCCCAGCATTTT. Its protein is CASSLGGGNSNQPQHF.

This clone has just one count. The chain links TRBV19 to TRBJ1-3; TRBD1 agrees at 10 bases. The V gene's germline CDR1 is LNHDA and CDR2 SQIVND (reference sequence). The CDR3 spans 17 residues. The trim removed 7 bases at V and 2 bases at J, leaving 11 bases unmatched. DNA for the CDR3: TGTGCCAGTATAGAAAAGTTGGGGACAGGGGCTGGAAACACCATATATTTT. This gives the protein CASIEKLGTGAGNTIYF.

The chain has TRBV14 and TRBJ2-5; 9 bases are shared with TRBD1. TRBJ2-7 matches the DNA end more closely, so the J call is doubtful. The CDR3 has 14 amino acids. Germline V gene sequence: CDR1 SGHDN, CDR2 FVKESK. CDR3 sequence (DNA): TGTGCCAGCAGCCCGTACAGGGGGCTCCTCGAGCAGTACTTC. This codes for CASSPYRGLLEQYF.